This TCR beta chain was recovered during a study of blood T cell repertoires in COVID-19. Study in general: Samples of COVID-19 (acute and convalescent) were obtained from the United States, Italy and Spain. The cDNA or gDNA used as material had been derived from T cells, B-cell-depleted T cells, or PBMCs.

The germline CDR1 and CDR2 sequences are SGHTA and FQGNSA. The CDR3 is 15 amino acids. V gave up 2 bases and J gave up 8 bases, with 18 bases separating them. Original data processing: Using reference gene primer amplification, nucleated cell counts were estimated. Sequenced by immunoSEQ multiplex PCR; TCRdb stores in-frame clones only, minus some. V and J calls and clone size are copied from that table; D and trimming were computed from the DNA. The sample contains 90,000 to 140,000 clones, roughly 80% of which appear only once. This clonotype originated in a woman aged 70-85 years with acute or convalescent COVID-19. What was sequenced was peripheral blood. The V and J genes are TRBV7-2 and TRBJ1-2; a weak D match, TRBD1 (6 bases). As DNA, the CDR3 is TGTGCCAGCAGCTTATGGGAGGGAAACAGGGACGGCTACACCTTC. Translated, it gives CASSLWEGNRDGYTF.